This entry lists 5 T cell receptor beta chains sequenced from one sample in a study of blood T cell repertoires in COVID-19. Repertoires were generated with immunoSEQ multiplex PCR, while TCRdb's copy carries only in-frame clones and drops some. The sample contains approximately 88,000 clones, roughly nine tenths of which appear only once. The sample was peripheral blood. These receptors were obtained from a male donor with acute or convalescent COVID-19.

The V call is TRBV24-1, the J call TRBJ2-6; D is perhaps TRBD2 (7 bases). CDR1 KGHDR and CDR2 SFDVKD come from the germline V gene. CDR3 size: 16 residues. With 4 bases removed from V and 2 bases from J, the gap between germline ends came to 11 bases. CDR3 sequence reads: CATSDPRGPGANVLTF. The CDR3 DNA reads as TGTGCCACCAGTGACCCGCGGGGGCCTGGGGCCAACGTCCTGACTTTC.

This chain uses TRBV2 with TRBJ1-1; D gene uncertain. The CDR3 contains 13 residues. Looked up from germline, CDR1 is SNHLY and CDR2 is FYNNEI. Deletions cut 7 bases from V and 0 bases from J, with 9 bases between. This CDR3 reads CASNVDMNTEAFF. The CDR3 DNA is TGTGCCAGCAATGTAGACATGAACACTGAAGCTTTCTTT.

The chain uses TRBV7-2 and TRBJ2-2; 11 bases map to TRBD1. V shed 0 bases, J shed 8 bases, and the junction held 11 bases outside the gene matches. The CDR3 runs 18 residues. CDR1 SGHTA and CDR2 FQGNSA come from the germline V gene. In DNA, the CDR3 is TGTGCCAGCAGCTTAGCGCTTTGGTGGACAGGGGGCGAAGGGGAGCTGTTTTTT. Protein product: CASSLALWWTGGEGELFF.

The V and J genes are TRBV6-7 and TRBJ1-5, with TRBD1 matching 7 bases. TRBV6-7 is annotated as an ORF whose role is uncertain. This CDR3 contains 15 residues. J was trimmed by 1 base and V by 5 bases; bases with no gene match: 5. This CDR3 is CASSGRDSSNQPQHF. CDR3 DNA sequence: TGTGCCAGCAGTGGCCGGGACAGCAGCAATCAGCCCCAGCATTTT.

V is TRBV5-1 and J is TRBJ1-2; D is possibly TRBD1 (5 bases). The CDR3 runs 14 residues. The V gene's germline CDR1 is SGHRS and CDR2 YFSETQ. V dropped 3 bases and J dropped 2 bases, with 11 bases sitting between them. CDR3 DNA: TGCGCCAGCAGCTCCGCCAGGGCAAACTATGGCTACACCTTC. Its protein is CASSSARANYGYTF.